This TCR beta chain is from a study of blood T cell repertoires in COVID-19. Study details: The cDNA or gDNA used as material had been derived from T cells, B-cell-depleted T cells, or PBMCs.

The CDR3 is 15 residues long. The ends lost 4 bases at V and 10 bases at J; junction bases unmatched: 12. From germline, CDR1 is LGHDT and CDR2 YNNKEL (reference sequence). Per the study methods: Counts of nucleated cells, estimated from reference gene primer amplification, were obtained. Using immunoSEQ multiplex PCR, the repertoire was profiled, and TCRdb retains in-frame clones only, with some absent. V, J and clone size were drawn from that table, and D and trimming were deduced from the DNA. Of 230,000 or so clones in the sample, just over 85% are singletons; the top ten hold less than 4.5%. Participants were placed into cohorts based on the clinical history they reported.

This chain uses TRBV3-1 (or the pseudogene TRBV3-2) with TRBJ1-3; TRBD1 matches at 8 bases. Specimen: PBMCs or T cells enriched from blood (not recorded which). The TCR sequence derives from a woman aged 40 to 50 with acute COVID-19. The CDR3 DNA reads as TGTGCCAGCAGCCCCCAAGGGACAGGATCGAAAACCATATATTTT. This codes for CASSPQGTGSKTIYF.